This entry describes one T cell receptor (beta chain). Patients from Seattle were sampled longitudinally, starting during active infection. This specimen belongs to a study of blood T cell repertoires in COVID-19. Study-wide context: Collection of acute and convalescent COVID-19 samples took place in the United States, Italy and Spain. PBMCs, B-cell-depleted T cells, or T cells were the source of the cDNA or gDNA that made up the material.

Per the original methods: Reference gene primer amplification gave estimated nucleated cell counts. This table comes from immunoSEQ multiplex PCR, and its TCRdb copy is limited to in-frame clones, with some not included. Clone size and V and J calls were adopted from that table, with D and trimming inferred from the DNA. The repertoire holds 200,000 to 250,000 clones, with 85% to 95% as singletons. V was cut by 3 bases and J by 0 bases, with 15 bases left in between. CDR1 and CDR2 from the germline V gene are SGDLS and YYNGEE. The CDR3 has 16 residues. The sample comprised peripheral blood. The sequence was collected from a man aged 25-45 years with COVID-19, enrolled during active disease. The chain is built from TRBV9 and TRBJ1-1, with a possible D match to TRBD1 (5 bases). The CDR3 nucleotides read TGTGCCAGCAGCGCCGGGTGGGGGGACCTGAACACTGAAGCTTTCTTT. Translation: CASSAGWGDLNTEAFF.